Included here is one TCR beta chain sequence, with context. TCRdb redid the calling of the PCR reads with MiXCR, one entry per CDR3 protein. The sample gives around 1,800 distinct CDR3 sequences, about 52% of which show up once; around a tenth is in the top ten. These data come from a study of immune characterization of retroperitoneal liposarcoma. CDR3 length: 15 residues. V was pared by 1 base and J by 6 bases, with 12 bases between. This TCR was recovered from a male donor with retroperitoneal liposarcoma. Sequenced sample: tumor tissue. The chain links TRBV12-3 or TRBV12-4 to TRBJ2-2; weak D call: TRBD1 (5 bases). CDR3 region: CASSLVGVQAGELFF. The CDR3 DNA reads TGTGCCAGCAGTTTAGTAGGGGTACAGGCCGGGGAGCTGTTTTTT.